This T cell receptor (beta chain) comes out of a study of cytomegalovirus exposure and HLA in healthy donors. Across the whole study: Across some 400 genotyped donors, around 80% landed in the Caucasian-associated ancestry cluster.

It was with 60 Vbeta and 13 Jbeta primers that the PCR ran. Sequencing used immunoSEQ multiplex PCR; TCRdb keeps in-frame clones, though not all of them. The table lists about 48,000 clones. Between the trimmed V and J ends, which lost 1 base and 4 bases, there was a span of 13 bases. The CDR3 extends over 16 amino acids. Germline-derived CDR1 and CDR2 are LGHNA and YNFKEQ. Remarks on this clone: Its antigen is unidentified.

Findings of the study overall: Earlier analysis looked at TCR beta V segments, and most were productive about 87% or about 30% of the time. An observed cluster of highly shared sequence variants was recorded as a likely sequencing artifact.

Sequencing input: PBMCs. The chain joins TRBV4-2 to TRBJ2-2; perhaps TRBD1 as D (6 bases). This TCR was recovered from a male donor in good health and CMV-seropositive. The CDR3 is CASSQAHGGPTGELFF. In nucleotides, the CDR3 is TGTGCCAGCAGCCAAGCTCATGGGGGCCCCACCGGGGAGCTGTTTTTT.